The 24 T cell receptor beta chains presented below share a single source sample, sequenced in a study of PD-1 blockade in classical Hodgkin lymphoma. Generated by immunoSEQ multiplex PCR, the TCRdb table keeps only in-frame clones and is missing some. This table holds more than 50,000 clones, 75% to 90% found once. Brentuximab vedotin exposure varied, and every patient relapsed after autologous stem cell transplantation. Sequencing used peripheral blood mononuclear cells (PBMCs), obtained at baseline. These TCRs come from a human donor with classical Hodgkin lymphoma.

The chain links TRBV5-1 to TRBJ1-1; 8 bases line up with TRBD1. Per the germline V gene, CDR1 is SGHRS and CDR2 is YFSETQ. The CDR3 has 12 amino acids. V trimming: 6 bases; J trimming: 7 bases; junction bases outside the gene matches: 5. CDR3 in DNA: TGCGCCAGCAATTCAGGGGGCATTGAAGCTTTCTTT. Its translation: CASNSGGIEAFF.

This clone occurred a few times. This chain uses TRBV5-1 with TRBJ1-2, with TRBD1 as a possible D gene (5 bases). The germline V gene has CDR1 SGHRS and CDR2 YFSETQ. V gave up 1 base and J gave up 8 bases, with 15 bases separating them. CDR3 length: 14 amino acids. CDR3 bases: TGCGCCAGCAGCTTGCTAAAGGAGCAGGGAGGCTACACCTTC. This translates into CASSLLKEQGGYTF.

V usage is TRBV18 and J usage is TRBJ2-1; TRBD1 aligns across 8 bases. CDR1 is KGHSH and CDR2 is LQKENI in the germline V gene. V lost 0 bases, J lost 4 bases, and 8 bases stayed unmatched. This CDR3 region has 17 residues. The CDR3 nucleotides read TGTGCCAGCTCACCACCTGGGACAGGCAGGCCTTACAATGAGCAGTTCTTC. It is translated as CASSPPGTGRPYNEQFF.

The chain uses TRBV5-6 and TRBJ2-1; D could derive from TRBD1 or TRBD2 (6 bases each). Germline V gene data show CDR1 as SGHDT and CDR2 as YYEEEE. The CDR3 consists of 18 residues. V was pared by 3 bases and J by 3 bases, with 22 bases between. CDR3 in amino acids: CASSSFEGGFGVYNEQFF. CDR3 DNA sequence: TGTGCCAGCAGCTCCTTTGAGGGGGGCTTCGGTGTCTACAATGAGCAGTTCTTC.

This chain uses TRBV4-1 with TRBJ2-1, with 13 bases identical to TRBD2. This CDR3 has 20 amino acids. Trimming at V came to 1 base and at J to 2 bases, leaving 11 bases not matched to a gene. Germline V gene sequence: CDR1 MGHRA, CDR2 YSYEKL. CDR3 region: CASSQVAATSGGPTYNEQFF. Here the CDR3 DNA reads TGCGCCAGCAGCCAAGTAGCTGCGACTAGCGGGGGGCCTACCTACAATGAGCAGTTCTTC.

This chain uses TRBV19 with TRBJ2-5, with a tentative D call TRBD1 (5 bases). V shed 2 bases and J shed 4 bases, with 17 bases lying between them. This CDR3 spans 16 amino acids. The germline V gene has CDR1 LNHDA and CDR2 SQIVND (reference sequence). CDR3: CASSISAGYGLETQYF. The CDR3 DNA follows: TGTGCCAGTAGTATAAGCGCAGGGTACGGGTTAGAGACCCAGTACTTC.

The V gene is TRBV7-2, the J gene TRBJ1-2; 8 nucleotides align to TRBD1. CDR3 length equals 12 residues. CDR1 is SGHTA and CDR2 is FQGNSA in the germline V gene. With V trimmed by 5 bases and J by 7 bases, 3 bases remained unmatched. CDR3: CASSIGTGGYTF. In DNA, the CDR3 is TGTGCCAGCAGCATCGGGACAGGTGGCTACACCTTC.

This clone was seen just once. The gene calls are TRBV30 and TRBJ2-1; TRBD2 aligns across 9 bases. V shed 2 bases, J shed 3 bases, and the junction held 5 bases outside the gene matches. CDR1 and CDR2 from the germline V gene are GTSNPN and SVGIG (reference sequence). This CDR3 has 15 amino acids. The CDR3 sequence: CAWSTLAGSYNEQFF. In DNA, the CDR3 is TGTGCCTGGAGTACCCTAGCGGGGAGCTACAATGAGCAGTTCTTC.

J is TRBJ1-4 and V is TRBV14, with TRBD1 identical over 8 bases. The V gene's germline CDR1 is SGHDN and CDR2 FVKESK. The CDR3 contains 14 residues. Trimming cost V 4 bases and J 5 bases; bases outside gene matches: 3. DNA for the CDR3: TGTGCCAGCAGCCCCGGGACAGGAAATGAAAAACTGTTTTTT. It codes for CASSPGTGNEKLFF.

The genes are TRBV30 and TRBJ1-2; D not resolved. CDR1 is GTSNPN, CDR2 SVGIG, per germline (reference sequence). The CDR3 covers 13 residues. V lost 0 bases to trimming and J lost 3 bases, with 8 bases between them. CDR3: CAWSVSKHYGYTF. DNA for the CDR3: TGTGCCTGGAGTGTATCTAAACACTATGGCTACACCTTC.

The J gene is TRBJ1-3, the V gene TRBV5-1; D might be TRBD1 (5 bases). CDR3 length equals 18 residues. Germline values: CDR1 SGHRS, CDR2 YFSETQ. The V gene lost 2 bases and the J gene lost 7 bases, with 25 bases spanning the gap. The CDR3 sequence is CASSLSFSGQGTTNTIYF. CDR3 bases: TGCGCCAGCAGCTTAAGTTTTTCGGGGCAGGGAACGACCAACACCATATATTTT.

This rearrangement joins TRBV7-2 to TRBJ2-7, with D unclear. The CDR3 has 11 amino acids. Germline assignment: CDR1 SGHTA and CDR2 FQGNSA. Trimming removed 1 base from V and 4 bases from J, with 2 bases in between. The CDR3 here is CASSLDYEQYF. CDR3 sequence (DNA): TGTGCCAGCAGCTTAGATTACGAGCAGTACTTC.

V gene TRBV7-9 combines with J gene TRBJ2-1; 7 nucleotides align to TRBD2. V lost 4 bases, J lost 8 bases, and 8 bases stayed unmatched. Per the germline V gene, CDR1 is SEHNR and CDR2 is FQNEAQ (reference sequence). CDR3 length: 14 amino acids. The CDR3 DNA follows: TGTGCCAGCAGCTCTACCGGGACTAACGATGAGCAGTTCTTC. Amino acids: CASSSTGTNDEQFF.

V usage is TRBV7-6 and J usage is TRBJ2-1; TRBD2 aligns across 9 bases. This CDR3 has 15 residues. Losses at the gene ends were 5 bases for V and 4 bases for J; bases not matched to a gene: 6. In germline, CDR1 is SGHVS, CDR2 FNYEAQ. This CDR3 is CASSPSGGIYNEQFF. CDR3 DNA: TGTGCCAGCAGCCCCAGCGGGGGGATATACAATGAGCAGTTCTTC. Combining the CDR3 with reference TRBV7-6 and TRBJ2-1 gives the whole variable domain GAGVSQSPRYKVTKRGQDVALRCDPISGHVSLYWYRQALGQGPEFLTYFNYEAQQDKSGLPNDRFSAERPEGSISTLTIQRTEQRDSAMYRCASSPSGGIYNEQFFGPGTRLTVL.

The rearrangement joins TRBV11-3 to TRBJ2-1, with 11 nucleotides matching TRBD2. The CDR3 is 15 residues long. Germline lookup yields CDR1 SGHNT and CDR2 YENEEA. J lost 2 bases, V lost 3 bases, and 0 bases had no gene match. The chain's CDR3 is CASSLTSGAYNEQFF. The DNA for the CDR3 is TGTGCCAGCAGCTTGACTAGCGGGGCCTACAATGAGCAGTTCTTC.

The chain is built from TRBV10-3 and TRBJ2-7; 9 nucleotides line up with TRBD2. The CDR3 consists of 16 residues. Germline values: CDR1 ENHRY, CDR2 SYGVKD. J lost 1 base, V lost 3 bases, and 7 bases had no gene match. The CDR3 bases are TGTGCCATCAGTGATCCGACTAGCGGACCTTCCTACGAGCAGTACTTC. It translates to CAISDPTSGPSYEQYF.

The rearrangement joins TRBV5-1 to TRBJ2-7, with D uncertain. Germline values: CDR1 SGHRS, CDR2 YFSETQ. V was clipped by 2 bases and J by 0 bases, with 12 bases between them. This CDR3 is built from 15 residues. CDR3 in amino acids: CASSFHFNPSYEQYF. As DNA, the CDR3 is TGCGCCAGCAGCTTCCATTTCAACCCCTCCTACGAGCAGTACTTC.

The chain has TRBV5-1 and TRBJ1-4; tentative D call: TRBD1 (5 bases). Germline CDR1 SGHRS, CDR2 YFSETQ. CDR3 length: 17 residues. Trimming cost V 4 bases and J 7 bases, with 23 bases left between them. For the CDR3, the DNA is TGCGCCAGCAGCCTCAGGGCCGGTGGTTCGGTGGGTGAAAAACTGTTTTTT. Protein sequence: CASSLRAGGSVGEKLFF.

The chain is built from TRBV9 and TRBJ2-7; 9 nucleotides match TRBD1. After removal of 2 bases from V and 8 bases from J, the junction contained 5 bases not matched to a gene. The germline V gene has CDR1 SGDLS and CDR2 YYNGEE. The CDR3 extends over 13 amino acids. CDR3 nucleotides: TGTGCCAGCAGCGTGGGGACAGGGTCCAAGCAGTACTTC. Its translation: CASSVGTGSKQYF. Full variable domain (rest looked up from reference TRBV9 and TRBJ2-7): DSGVTQTPKHLITATGQRVTLRCSPRSGDLSVYWYQQSLDQGLQFLIQYYNGEERAKGNILERFSAQQFPDLHSELNLSSLELGDSALYFCASSVGTGSKQYFGPGTRLTVT.

This clone was seen only a few times. The CDR3 is CASRTTISQNEQYF. The CDR3, as DNA: TGTGCCAGCAGGACTACAATTAGTCAAAACGAGCAGTACTTC. The chain carries TRBV27 and TRBJ2-7, with D perhaps TRBD2 (5 bases). The CDR3 is 14 amino acids. The germline CDR1 and CDR2 sequences are MNHEY and SMNVEV (reference sequence). V lost 6 bases, J lost 5 bases, and 17 bases lay in between.

The chain employs TRBV5-5 and TRBJ1-5, with TRBD1 as a possible D gene (5 bases). The germline gives CDR1 SGHKS, CDR2 YYEKEE (reference sequence). The CDR3 contains 16 residues. V lost 5 bases to trimming and J lost 4 bases, with 19 bases between them. The DNA for the CDR3 is TGTGCCAGCAGTGTGGACACTGGGAATAGAAATCAGCCCCAGCATTTT. It codes for CASSVDTGNRNQPQHF. The full variable domain, rest sourced from reference TRBV5-5 and TRBJ1-5, is DAGVTQSPTHLIKTRGQQVTLRCSPISGHKSVSWYQQVLGQGPQFIFQYYEKEERGRGNFPDRFSARQFPNYSSELNVNALLLGDSALYLCASSVDTGNRNQPQHFGDGTRLSIL.

About this clone itself: The junction does not match germline at one end; this may be a read error. The chain carries TRBV19 and TRBJ2-2, with TRBD1 matching 8 bases. The germline CDR1 and CDR2 sequences are LNHDA and SQIVND (reference sequence). This CDR3 is built from 18 residues. CDR3 amino acids: CVSSIAPQGASNTGELFF. The DNA of the CDR3 is TGTGTCAGTAGTATAGCCCCGCAGGGGGCGTCGAACACCGGGGAGCTGTTTTTT.

The chain uses TRBV15 and TRBJ1-2; D call uncertain. Germline V gene data show CDR1 as LNHNV and CDR2 as YYDKDF (reference sequence). Trimming took off 8 bases at V and 0 bases at J, with 10 bases between the two ends. The CDR3 consists of 13 residues. The CDR3, as DNA: TGTGCCACCTCTTTGGCAACTAACTATGGCTACACCTTC. Encoded protein: CATSLATNYGYTF.

This chain connects TRBV28 to TRBJ2-6; D is unclear. V was shortened by 5 bases and J by 0 bases, with 11 bases between the two germline ends. Germline V gives CDR1 MDHEN, CDR2 SYDVKM. This CDR3 has 16 amino acids. In nucleotides, the CDR3 is TGTGCCAGCAGTCTTACCATCTACTCTGGGGCCAACGTCCTGACTTTC. This gives the protein CASSLTIYSGANVLTF.